This TCR beta chain is from a study of beta chain features in type 1 diabetes. Expressed TCRB transcripts were sequenced because the entire RNA isolate underwent reverse transcription. The table came from immunoSEQ multiplex PCR; TCRdb's copy has only in-frame clones and leaves some out. In the table there are more than 300,000 clones, 10% to 15% of which are singletons. The ends lost 3 bases at V and 5 bases at J; junction bases unmatched: 18. CDR3 length equals 18 residues. Germline values: CDR1 MGHRA, CDR2 YSYEKL. The study, taken as a whole, reports: Shortening of TCRB CDR3s, moderate but significant, appeared in all four CD4+ subsets of Type 1 diabetes patients.

This clone was observed a few times. No antigen is known for it. Material: naive CD4+ T cells from blood. The clonotype comes from a woman younger than 35 with type 1 diabetes. The J gene is TRBJ2-5, the V gene TRBV4-1, with 7 bases aligning to TRBD2. CDR3 DNA sequence: TGCGCCAGCAGCCACAGAGGAGATGTGGGAGGGCCGACGGAGACCCAGTACTTC. Translating gives CASSHRGDVGGPTETQYF.